Listed below are T cell receptor beta chains from one sample, sequenced in a study of blood T cells in healthy people across ages. TCRdb passed the 5' RACE reads through MiXCR, listing each CDR3 protein once. The data show about 800,000 distinct CDR3 sequences, roughly 46% seen once. Sequencing input: blood. The receptors here all came from a man older than 75 in good health. The CDR3 runs from the conserved cysteine through the conserved F or W. The order of the fields is clone size, V gene, CDR3 length, D gene, J gene, CDR3 DNA, CDR3 protein. A D gene is named only where the DNA matches it firmly. Not every row has a clone size; where given, it reads once, few, many or a size class.

size: few; V: TRBV4-3; length: 14; D: NA; J: TRBJ2-3; DNA: TGCGCCAGCAGCCCAAAACTCGATCGGGGTACGCAGTATTTT; CDR3: CASSPKLDRGTQYF
size: NA; V: TRBV12-3/TRBV12-4; length: 14; D: NA; J: TRBJ2-7; DNA: TGTGCCAGCAGCCAGGGGTATTCCGTCTACGAGCAGTACTTC; CDR3: CASSQGYSVYEQYF
size: NA; V: TRBV3-1; length: 13; D: TRBD1; J: TRBJ2-5; DNA: TGTGCCAGCAGCCAAGAATACAGGACAGGTCCGTACTTC; CDR3: CASSQEYRTGPYF
size: NA; V: TRBV7-2; length: 15; D: NA; J: TRBJ1-5; DNA: TGTGTCAGCAGCCCCCGGGAGGGTTTATCGGAGCCCCAGCATTTT; CDR3: CVSSPREGLSEPQHF
size: NA; V: TRBV20-1; length: 14; D: NA; J: TRBJ2-1; DNA: TGCAGTGCTAGTTCGCCTTACGACAACAATGAGCAGTTCTTC; CDR3: CSASSPYDNNEQFF
size: NA; V: TRBV6-6; length: 11; D: NA; J: TRBJ2-2; DNA: TGTGCCAGCACCTACCCCGGGGAGCTGTTTTTT; CDR3: CASTYPGELFF
size: few; V: TRBV6-1; length: 15; D: TRBD2; J: TRBJ2-3; DNA: TGTGCCAGCACCCGGACTAGCGGTGGGCAGGATACGCAGTATTTT; CDR3: CASTRTSGGQDTQYF
size: few; V: TRBV9; length: 18; D: TRBD2; J: TRBJ2-3; DNA: TGTGCCAGCAGCGTAGCCCCTCCAGCTAGCGGGAGCACAGATACGCAGTATTTT; CDR3: CASSVAPPASGSTDTQYF
size: few; V: TRBV30; length: 13; D: NA; J: TRBJ1-6; DNA: TGTGCCTGGGAGAGCTCCTATAATTCACCCCTCCACTTT; CDR3: CAWESSYNSPLHF
size: many; V: TRBV4-3; length: 13; D: NA; J: TRBJ2-7; DNA: TGCGCCAGCAGCCCGGGGTTGGGGACCGAGCAGTACTTC; CDR3: CASSPGLGTEQYF
size: NA; V: TRBV5-1; length: 17; D: TRBD2; J: TRBJ2-3; DNA: TGCGCCAGCAGCCTCGGGACTAGCGGGAGATTCTCAGATACGCAGTATTTT; CDR3: CASSLGTSGRFSDTQYF
size: NA; V: TRBV3-1; length: 16; D: NA; J: TRBJ2-3; DNA: TGTGCCAGCAGCCAAGACGCGGGTAGAGCGTCAGATACGCAGTATTTT; CDR3: CASSQDAGRASDTQYF
size: few; V: TRBV20-1; length: 13; D: NA; J: TRBJ2-7; DNA: TGCAGTGCTAGAGATGGTAGGGGGTACGAGCAGTACTTC; CDR3: CSARDGRGYEQYF
size: NA; V: TRBV27; length: 16; D: NA; J: TRBJ2-3; DNA: TGTGCCAGCAGTCCAACTAGGGTAGAAGCGACAGATACGCAGTATTTT; CDR3: CASSPTRVEATDTQYF
size: few; V: TRBV6-1; length: 15; D: TRBD2; J: TRBJ2-3; DNA: TGTGCTAGCAGCATTGGACTAGCGGGCGGGGATACGCAGTATTTT; CDR3: CASSIGLAGGDTQYF
size: once; V: TRBV3-1; length: 10; D: NA; J: TRBJ2-1; DNA: TGTGCCACGGGAACACATGAGCAGTTCTTC; CDR3: CATGTHEQFF
size: few; V: TRBV7-9; length: 14; D: NA; J: TRBJ2-5; DNA: TGTGCCAGCAGCTTAAATTTGGGGGAAGAGACCCAGTACTTC; CDR3: CASSLNLGEETQYF
size: NA; V: TRBV27; length: 15; D: NA; J: TRBJ2-7; DNA: TGTGCCAGCAGTTTCTCTAGCGCGGGCTACAATGAGCAGTACTTC; CDR3: CASSFSSAGYNEQYF
size: NA; V: TRBV12-3/TRBV12-4; length: 15; D: NA; J: TRBJ2-7; DNA: TGTGCCAGCAGTTTACCCGGGATTCGACTTTACGAGCAGTACTTC; CDR3: CASSLPGIRLYEQYF
size: few; V: TRBV20-1; length: 13; D: NA; J: TRBJ2-5; DNA: TGCAGTGCTAGTGGGGTCGGGGGAGAGACCCAGTACTTC; CDR3: CSASGVGGETQYF
size: NA; V: TRBV29-1; length: 12; D: NA; J: TRBJ2-3; DNA: TGCAGCGCGGCCCCCCGGCCAGATACGCAGTATTTT; CDR3: CSAAPRPDTQYF
size: NA; V: TRBV12-3/TRBV12-4; length: 15; D: NA; J: TRBJ2-6; DNA: TGTGCCAGCACCACTCGTCCCTCTGGGGCCAACGTCCTGACTTTC; CDR3: CASTTRPSGANVLTF
size: NA; V: TRBV19; length: 16; D: NA; J: TRBJ1-5; DNA: TGTGCCAGTAGTATAGATGCCGGGACCCACAATCAGCCCCAGCATTTT; CDR3: CASSIDAGTHNQPQHF
size: few; V: TRBV25-1; length: 15; D: TRBD1; J: TRBJ2-7; DNA: TGTGCCAGCAGACATATACAGGGGTCAGCCTACGAGCAGTACTTC; CDR3: CASRHIQGSAYEQYF
size: NA; V: TRBV6-5; length: 17; D: TRBD2; J: TRBJ2-4; DNA: TGTGCCAGCAGTTACTCGCCTAGCGGGGCATACAAAAACATTCAGTACTTC; CDR3: CASSYSPSGAYKNIQYF
size: NA; V: TRBV15; length: 15; D: NA; J: TRBJ1-2; DNA: TGTGCCACCAGCAGAACCATGGGACAAGTCTATGGCTACACCTTC; CDR3: CATSRTMGQVYGYTF
size: NA; V: TRBV7-8; length: 16; D: TRBD2; J: TRBJ2-5; DNA: TGTGCCAGCAGCTTAGAATTAGCGGGGGGGCTAGAGACCCAGTACTTC; CDR3: CASSLELAGGLETQYF
size: NA; V: TRBV20-1; length: 15; D: NA; J: TRBJ2-2; DNA: TGCAGTGCTAGAGTGGAGGGGCGGGAATCCGGGGAGCTGTTTTTT; CDR3: CSARVEGRESGELFF
size: NA; V: TRBV24-1; length: 13; D: NA; J: TRBJ2-1; DNA: TGTGCCACCAGTGCCGAGATGAGCAATGAGCAGTTCTTC; CDR3: CATSAEMSNEQFF
size: NA; V: TRBV27; length: 14; D: NA; J: TRBJ2-7; DNA: TGTGCCAGCAGTCCAGTAGTGGGATTCTACGAGCAGTACTTC; CDR3: CASSPVVGFYEQYF
size: NA; V: TRBV4-1; length: 14; D: TRBD2; J: TRBJ2-5; DNA: TGCGCCAGCAGCCCCCGACTAGCGGAAGAGACCCAGTACTTC; CDR3: CASSPRLAEETQYF
size: NA; V: TRBV28; length: 12; D: NA; J: TRBJ1-1; DNA: TGTGCCAGCAGTTTCATTAGTACTGAAGCTTTCTTT; CDR3: CASSFISTEAFF
size: few; V: TRBV6-2/TRBV6-3; length: 14; D: NA; J: TRBJ2-1; DNA: TGTGCCAGCAGTTCCACGGAGTGGATTAATGAGCAGTTCTTC; CDR3: CASSSTEWINEQFF
size: NA; V: TRBV4-3; length: 14; D: NA; J: TRBJ2-2; DNA: TGCGCCAGCAGCCAAGATATACAGTCCGGGGAGCTGTTTTTT; CDR3: CASSQDIQSGELFF
size: NA; V: TRBV20-1; length: 15; D: TRBD1; J: TRBJ2-3; DNA: TGCAGTGCTCTCGACCGGGACAGGGGCGCAGATACGCAGTATTTT; CDR3: CSALDRDRGADTQYF
size: NA; V: TRBV4-1; length: 15; D: NA; J: TRBJ1-1; DNA: TGCGCCAGCAGCCAAGAGCGATGGACATGGGCTGAAGCTTTCTTT; CDR3: CASSQERWTWAEAFF
size: few; V: TRBV20-1; length: 16; D: TRBD2; J: TRBJ2-1; DNA: TGCAGTGCTAGAATACTAGCGGGAGGGCCGTTAAATGAGCAGTTCTTC; CDR3: CSARILAGGPLNEQFF
size: NA; V: TRBV7-2; length: 15; D: TRBD1; J: TRBJ1-1; DNA: TGTGCCAGCAGCCTCAGGACAGGTAGGGGGACTGAAGCTTTCTTT; CDR3: CASSLRTGRGTEAFF
size: NA; V: TRBV10-3; length: 13; D: TRBD1; J: TRBJ1-1; DNA: TGTGCCATAAACAGGGGTTTAGACACTGAAGCTTTCTTT; CDR3: CAINRGLDTEAFF
size: NA; V: TRBV10-2; length: 14; D: NA; J: TRBJ1-2; DNA: TGCGCCAGCAGCCAGGAGGATGGGGGCTATGGCTACACCTTC; CDR3: CASSQEDGGYGYTF